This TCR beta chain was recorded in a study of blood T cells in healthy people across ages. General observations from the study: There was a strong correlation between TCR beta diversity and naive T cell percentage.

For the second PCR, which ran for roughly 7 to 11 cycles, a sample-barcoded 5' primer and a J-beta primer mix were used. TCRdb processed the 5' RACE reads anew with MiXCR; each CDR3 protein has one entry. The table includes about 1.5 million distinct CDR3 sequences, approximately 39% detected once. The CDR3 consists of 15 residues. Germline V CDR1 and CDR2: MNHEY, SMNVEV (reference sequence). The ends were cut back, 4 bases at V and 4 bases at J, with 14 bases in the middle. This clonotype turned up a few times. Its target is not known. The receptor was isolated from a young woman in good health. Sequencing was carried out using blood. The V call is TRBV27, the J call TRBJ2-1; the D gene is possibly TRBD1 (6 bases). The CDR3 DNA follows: TGTGCCAGCAGTTACAGGGAAAAAGGTTACAATGAGCAGTTCTTC. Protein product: CASSYREKGYNEQFF.